These 4 T cell receptor beta chains were sequenced from one sample in a study of CD8 T cells in ankylosing spondylitis. Their cognate antigens are unknown. General observations from the study: A motif of seven or eight highly homologous TCR beta variants was seen as apparently characteristic of ankylosing spondylitis blood.

TCRdb called the 5' RACE reads again in MiXCR, with one record for every CDR3 protein. The table records under 850,000 distinct CDR3 sequences, around 20% of them present only once. Sequenced: blood, either unsorted or a sorted T cell fraction (not recorded which). These receptors came from a male donor with ankylosing spondylitis.

The genes are TRBV29-1 and TRBJ2-5, with D possibly being TRBD1 (6 bases). Trimming took off 7 bases at V and 3 bases at J, with 6 bases between the two ends. Germline CDR1 is SQVTM and CDR2 is ANQGSEA. The CDR3 consists of 10 residues. This CDR3 is CSGTEETQYF. The CDR3 coding sequence is TGCAGCGGGACAGAAGAGACCCAGTACTTC.

This clonotype came up a few times. The V call is TRBV20-1, the J call TRBJ2-1; TRBD2 agrees at 11 bases. Germline loops: CDR1 DFQATT, CDR2 SNEGSKA (reference sequence). J was trimmed by 3 bases and V by 1 base; bases with no gene match: 20. This CDR3 has 21 residues. CDR3 residues: CSARALSGRAAYNPIYNEQFF. The DNA for the CDR3 is TGCAGTGCTAGAGCCCTTAGCGGGAGGGCCGCATATAACCCAATCTACAATGAGCAGTTCTTC.

This clonotype was picked up a small number of times. V is TRBV3-1 and J is TRBJ1-4; D might be TRBD1 (6 bases). There are 15 residues in the CDR3. The germline gives CDR1 LGHDT, CDR2 YNNKEL (reference sequence). Trimming stripped 4 bases from V and 6 bases from J, with 15 bases between. The CDR3 sequence: CASSPWGGRDEKLFF. CDR3 nucleotides: TGTGCCAGCAGCCCGTGGGGGGGGCGCGATGAAAAACTGTTTTTT.

V and J are TRBV29-1 and TRBJ1-2; a possible D gene is TRBD1 (5 bases). V shed 6 bases and J shed 8 bases, with 19 bases lying between them. Per germline, CDR1 SQVTM and CDR2 ANQGSEA. This CDR3 region has 13 residues. The CDR3 protein is CSVSTQGTMGYTF. The DNA for the CDR3 is TGCAGCGTCTCCACCCAAGGGACTATGGGCTACACCTTC.